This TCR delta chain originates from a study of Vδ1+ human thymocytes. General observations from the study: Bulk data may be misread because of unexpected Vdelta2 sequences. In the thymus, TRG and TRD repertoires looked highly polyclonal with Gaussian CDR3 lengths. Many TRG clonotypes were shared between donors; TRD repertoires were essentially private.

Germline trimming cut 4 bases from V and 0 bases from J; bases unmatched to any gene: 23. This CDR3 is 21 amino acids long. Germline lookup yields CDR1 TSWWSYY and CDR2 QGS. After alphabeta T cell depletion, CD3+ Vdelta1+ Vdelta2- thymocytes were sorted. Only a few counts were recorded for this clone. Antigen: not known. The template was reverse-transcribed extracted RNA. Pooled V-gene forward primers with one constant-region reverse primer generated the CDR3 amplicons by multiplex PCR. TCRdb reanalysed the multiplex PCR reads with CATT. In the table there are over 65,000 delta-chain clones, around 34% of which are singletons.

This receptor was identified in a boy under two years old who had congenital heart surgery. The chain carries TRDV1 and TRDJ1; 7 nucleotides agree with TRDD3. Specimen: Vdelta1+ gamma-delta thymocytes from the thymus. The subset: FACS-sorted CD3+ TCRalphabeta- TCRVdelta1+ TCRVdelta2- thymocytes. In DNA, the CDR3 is TGTGCTCTTGGGGGCTTAACGCGTCCAAAGGCCCTACTGGGGTACACCGATAAACTCATCTTT. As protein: CALGGLTRPKALLGYTDKLIF.